The clone carrying this T cell receptor beta chain was counted a single time. The data originate from a study of blood T cell repertoires in COVID-19. Germline V lookup: CDR1 KGHDR, CDR2 SFDVKD. Trimming stripped 5 bases from V and 3 bases from J, with 11 bases between. This CDR3 region has 14 residues. Profiling relied on immunoSEQ multiplex PCR, and the TCRdb table lists in-frame clones only, not all of them. In the table there are around 200,000 clones, about nine tenths of which are singletons. V is TRBV24-1 and J is TRBJ2-3; D is perhaps TRBD2 (5 bases). The receptor comes from a man in his 70s with active or convalescent COVID-19. Sequenced material: peripheral blood. The CDR3 DNA reads as TGTGCCACCAGTGGAGCGGTAGGAACAGATACGCAGTATTTT. Amino acid sequence: CATSGAVGTDTQYF.